This T cell receptor beta chain was found in a study of blood T cell repertoires in COVID-19. V dropped 3 bases and J dropped 0; count of bases not matched to a gene: 5. Germline CDR1 and CDR2: KGHDR and SFDVKD. The CDR3 covers 16 residues. Measured with immunoSEQ multiplex PCR; TCRdb has only the in-frame clones, and not every one. The table shows approximately 180,000 clones, with 88% occurring only once. This receptor was obtained from a man in his forties with active or convalescent COVID-19. The rearrangement links TRBV24-1 to TRBJ2-3; 7 nucleotides align to TRBD1. Input material: peripheral blood. Written as DNA, the CDR3 is TGTGCCACCAGTGATCCCGACAGGGCTAGCACAGATACGCAGTATTTT. Amino acids: CATSDPDRASTDTQYF.